Given below is one TCR beta chain in context. The antigen is unknown. Germline CDR1 and CDR2: SQVTM and ANQGSEA. The CDR3 contains 12 residues. V was trimmed by 6 bases and J by 5 bases, leaving 11 bases between them. An input of 0.5 to 1 ug of RNA was subjected to reverse transcription using random hexamers. The method of amplification for TCR beta CDR3 was immunoSEQ multiplex PCR, covering 54 Vbeta and 13 Jbeta. Using its own MiXCR run on the immunoSEQ multiplex PCR reads, TCRdb lists one record per CDR3 protein. The data contain some 120,000 distinct CDR3 sequences, roughly 95% of them singletons. These data originate in a study of CD8 T cells in Susac syndrome. Overall study results and limits: The TCR sequencing and HLA analysis in the study involved a relatively small number of individuals, as the study acknowledged.

Specimen: CD4+ T cells from PBMCs. The genes are TRBV29-1 and TRBJ1-5; D remains unclear. The origin of this receptor is a human donor in good health. The CDR3 DNA sequence: TGCAGCGTGGGGTCAGGTCATCAGCCCCAGCATTTT. Its protein product is CSVGSGHQPQHF.